The entry below describes one TCR beta chain. The assay was immunoSEQ multiplex PCR, and TCRdb's table has in-frame clones only and misses some. The sample lists tens of thousands of clones, roughly 80% seen once, with 23% in the top ten. The data belong to a study of OX40 agonist ivuxolimab in advanced cancers. The receptor's source is an adult with an advanced solid tumor such as melanoma, head and neck, liver or kidney cancer. The material was CD4+ or CD8+ T cells sorted from blood, obtained in a trial of the OX40 agonist ivuxolimab.

The CDR3, as DNA: TGTGCCAGCATGGGGAATCCTTGGGGCAATCAGCCCCAGCATTTT. This translates into CASMGNPWGNQPQHF. The gene calls are TRBV27 and TRBJ1-5, with unresolved D. CDR1 is MNHEY and CDR2 is SMNVEV in the germline V gene (reference sequence). This CDR3 comprises 15 residues. V was trimmed by 7 bases and J by 2 bases, leaving 15 bases between them.